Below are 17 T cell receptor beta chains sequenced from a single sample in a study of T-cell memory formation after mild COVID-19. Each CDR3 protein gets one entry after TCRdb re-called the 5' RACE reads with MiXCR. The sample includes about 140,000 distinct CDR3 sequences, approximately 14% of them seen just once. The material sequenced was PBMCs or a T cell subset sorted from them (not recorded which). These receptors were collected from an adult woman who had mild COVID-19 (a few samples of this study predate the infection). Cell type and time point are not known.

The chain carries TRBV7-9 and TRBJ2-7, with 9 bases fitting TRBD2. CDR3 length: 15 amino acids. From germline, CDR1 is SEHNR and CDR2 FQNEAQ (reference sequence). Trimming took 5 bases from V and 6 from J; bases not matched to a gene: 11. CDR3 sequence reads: CASSPHGGRAGEQYF. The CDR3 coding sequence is TGTGCCAGCAGCCCCCATGGCGGGAGGGCCGGCGAGCAGTACTTC.

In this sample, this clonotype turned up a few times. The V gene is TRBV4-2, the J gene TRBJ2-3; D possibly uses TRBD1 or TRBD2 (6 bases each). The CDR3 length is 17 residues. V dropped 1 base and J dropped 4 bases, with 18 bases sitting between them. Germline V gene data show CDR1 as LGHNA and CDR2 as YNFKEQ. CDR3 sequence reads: CASSQVGGGLGADTQYF. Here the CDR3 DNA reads TGTGCCAGCAGCCAAGTTGGAGGGGGGCTTGGGGCAGATACGCAGTATTTT.

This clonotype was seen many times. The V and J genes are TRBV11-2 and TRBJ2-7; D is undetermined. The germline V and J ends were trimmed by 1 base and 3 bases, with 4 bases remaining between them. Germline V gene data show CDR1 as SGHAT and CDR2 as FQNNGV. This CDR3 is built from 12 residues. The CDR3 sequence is CASSLGDYEQYF. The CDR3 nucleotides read TGTGCCAGCAGCTTAGGGGACTACGAGCAGTACTTC.

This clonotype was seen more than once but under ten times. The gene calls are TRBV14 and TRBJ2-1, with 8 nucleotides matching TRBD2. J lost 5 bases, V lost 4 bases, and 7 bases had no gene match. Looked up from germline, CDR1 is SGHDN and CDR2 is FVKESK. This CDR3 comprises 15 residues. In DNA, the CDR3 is TGTGCCAGCAGCCGGCCAGCGGGAGTTAACAATGAGCAGTTCTTC. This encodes CASSRPAGVNNEQFF.

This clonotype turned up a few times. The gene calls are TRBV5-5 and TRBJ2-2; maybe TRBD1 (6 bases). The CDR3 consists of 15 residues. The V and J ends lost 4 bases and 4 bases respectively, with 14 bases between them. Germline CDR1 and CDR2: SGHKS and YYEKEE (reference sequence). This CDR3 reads CASSPIQGPTGELFF. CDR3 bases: TGTGCCAGCAGCCCCATACAGGGTCCCACCGGGGAGCTGTTTTTT.

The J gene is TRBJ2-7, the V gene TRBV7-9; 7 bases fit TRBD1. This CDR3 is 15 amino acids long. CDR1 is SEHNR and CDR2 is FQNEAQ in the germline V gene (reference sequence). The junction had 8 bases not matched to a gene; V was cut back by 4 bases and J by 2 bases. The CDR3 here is CASSSTGATAYEQYF. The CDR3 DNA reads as TGTGCCAGCAGCTCTACAGGGGCTACTGCCTACGAGCAGTACTTC. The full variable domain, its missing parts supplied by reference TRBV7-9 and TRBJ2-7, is DTGVSQNPRHKITKRGQNVTFRCDPISEHNRLYWYRQTLGQGPEFLTYFQNEAQLEKSRLLSDRFSAERPKGSFSTLEIQRTEQGDSAMYLCASSSTGATAYEQYFGPGTRLTVT.

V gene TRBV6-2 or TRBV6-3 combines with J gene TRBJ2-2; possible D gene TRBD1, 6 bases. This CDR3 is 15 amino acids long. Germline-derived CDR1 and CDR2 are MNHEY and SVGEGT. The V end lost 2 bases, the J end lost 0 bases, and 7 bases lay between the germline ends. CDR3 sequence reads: CASSYGGTNTGELFF. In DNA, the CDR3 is TGTGCCAGCAGTTACGGGGGCACGAACACCGGGGAGCTGTTTTTT.

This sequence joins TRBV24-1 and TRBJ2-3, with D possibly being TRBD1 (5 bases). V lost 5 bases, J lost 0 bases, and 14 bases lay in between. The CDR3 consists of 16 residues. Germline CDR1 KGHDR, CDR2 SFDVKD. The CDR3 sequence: CATSAGQILSTDTQYF. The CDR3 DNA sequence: TGTGCCACCAGTGCCGGACAAATACTTAGCACAGATACGCAGTATTTT.

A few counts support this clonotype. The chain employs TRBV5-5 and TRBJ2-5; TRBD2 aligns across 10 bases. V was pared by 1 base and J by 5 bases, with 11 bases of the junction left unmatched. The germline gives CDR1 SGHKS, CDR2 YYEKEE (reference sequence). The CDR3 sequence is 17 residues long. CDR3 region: CASSLRTKAGGPETQYF. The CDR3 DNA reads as TGTGCCAGCAGCTTGAGGACAAAAGCGGGAGGGCCGGAGACCCAGTACTTC.

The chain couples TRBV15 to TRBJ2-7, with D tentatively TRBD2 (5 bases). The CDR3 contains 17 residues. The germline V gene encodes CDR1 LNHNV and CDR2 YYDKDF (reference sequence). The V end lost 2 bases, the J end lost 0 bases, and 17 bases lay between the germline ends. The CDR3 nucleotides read TGTGCCACCAGCAGATCCCTCGAGCGGTGGACCTCCTACGAGCAGTACTTC. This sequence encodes CATSRSLERWTSYEQYF.

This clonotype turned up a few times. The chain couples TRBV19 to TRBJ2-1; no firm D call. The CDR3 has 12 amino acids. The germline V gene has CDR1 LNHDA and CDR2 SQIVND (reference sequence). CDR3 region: CVAVGLDNEQFF. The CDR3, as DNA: TGTGTCGCCGTTGGTCTGGACAATGAGCAGTTCTTC.

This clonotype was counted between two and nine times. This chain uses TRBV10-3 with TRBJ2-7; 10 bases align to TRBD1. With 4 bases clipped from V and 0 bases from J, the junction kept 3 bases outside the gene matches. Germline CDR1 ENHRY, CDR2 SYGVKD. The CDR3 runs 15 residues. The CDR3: CAISVGTGASYEQYF. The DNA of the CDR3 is TGTGCCATCAGTGTTGGGACAGGGGCCTCCTACGAGCAGTACTTC.

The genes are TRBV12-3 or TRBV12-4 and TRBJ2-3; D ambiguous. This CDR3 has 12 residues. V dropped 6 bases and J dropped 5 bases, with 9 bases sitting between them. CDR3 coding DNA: TGTGCCAGCAGACGACCCCAAGATACGCAGTATTTT. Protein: CASRRPQDTQYF.

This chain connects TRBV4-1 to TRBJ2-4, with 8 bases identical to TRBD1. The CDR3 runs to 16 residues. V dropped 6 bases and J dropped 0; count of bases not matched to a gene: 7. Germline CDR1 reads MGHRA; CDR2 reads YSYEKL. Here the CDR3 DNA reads TGCGCCAGCAGTACAGGGGGTCTCCTAGCCAAAAACATTCAGTACTTC. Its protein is CASSTGGLLAKNIQYF.

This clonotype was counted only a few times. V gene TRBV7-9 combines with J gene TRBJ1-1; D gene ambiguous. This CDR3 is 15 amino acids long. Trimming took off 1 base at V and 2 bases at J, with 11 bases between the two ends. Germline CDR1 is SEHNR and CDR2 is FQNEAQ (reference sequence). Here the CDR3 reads CASSLGGSDNTEAFF. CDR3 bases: TGTGCCAGCAGCTTAGGAGGGAGCGATAACACTGAAGCTTTCTTT.

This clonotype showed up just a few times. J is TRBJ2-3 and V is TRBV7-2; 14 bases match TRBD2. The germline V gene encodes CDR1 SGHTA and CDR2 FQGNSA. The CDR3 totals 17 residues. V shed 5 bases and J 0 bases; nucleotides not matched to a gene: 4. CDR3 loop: CASSLRLAGGSTDTQYF. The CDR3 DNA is TGTGCCAGCAGCCTCCGACTAGCGGGAGGGAGCACAGATACGCAGTATTTT.

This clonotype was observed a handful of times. CDR3 coding DNA: TGCAGTGCTAGTCCCCCCGCAGGAACCGGGGAGCTGTTTTTT. The encoded protein is CSASPPAGTGELFF. The chain carries TRBV20-1 and TRBJ2-2; D remains unclear. There are 14 residues in the CDR3. Looked up from germline, CDR1 is DFQATT and CDR2 is SNEGSKA (reference sequence). The V end was cut by 3 bases, the J end by 5 bases, with 13 bases between.